Listed here is a single T cell receptor (beta chain). This record comes from a study of blood T cell repertoires in COVID-19. About the study: From the United States, Italy and Spain came samples of acute and convalescent COVID-19. T cells, B-cell-depleted T cells, or PBMCs supplied cDNA or gDNA.

Seattle patient enrollment occurred during active infection, with longitudinal follow-up thereafter. In the original analysis: Cell counts per sample came from amplifying reference gene primers. Clones were read by immunoSEQ multiplex PCR, and TCRdb kept only the in-frame ones, dropping some. D and trimming were read from the DNA, whereas the V and J calls and clone size are those reported in that table. The profile shows approximately 250,000 clones, 75% to 90% of them singletons. Germline V gene lookup returns CDR1 KGHSH and CDR2 LQKENI. The CDR3 contains 11 residues. V was shortened by 5 bases and J by 8 bases, with 6 bases between the two germline ends.

Sequenced input: peripheral blood. The chain links TRBV18 to TRBJ1-4; D unclear. The TCR was taken from a woman aged 65 to 85 with COVID-19, enrolled during active disease. The CDR3 loop reads CASSEQEKLFF. CDR3 coding DNA: TGTGCCAGCTCAGAGCAAGAAAAACTGTTTTTT.